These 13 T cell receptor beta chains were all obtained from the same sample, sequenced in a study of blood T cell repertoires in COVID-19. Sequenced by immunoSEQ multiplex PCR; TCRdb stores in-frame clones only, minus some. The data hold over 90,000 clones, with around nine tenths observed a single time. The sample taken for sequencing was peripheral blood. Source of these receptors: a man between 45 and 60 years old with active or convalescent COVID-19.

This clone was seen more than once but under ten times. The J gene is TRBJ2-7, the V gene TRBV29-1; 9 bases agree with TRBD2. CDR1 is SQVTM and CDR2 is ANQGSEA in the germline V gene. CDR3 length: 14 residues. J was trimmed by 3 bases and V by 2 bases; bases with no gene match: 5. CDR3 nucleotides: TGCAGCGTTGAAATAGCGGGGGCCTTCTACGAGCAGTACTTC. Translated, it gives CSVEIAGAFYEQYF.

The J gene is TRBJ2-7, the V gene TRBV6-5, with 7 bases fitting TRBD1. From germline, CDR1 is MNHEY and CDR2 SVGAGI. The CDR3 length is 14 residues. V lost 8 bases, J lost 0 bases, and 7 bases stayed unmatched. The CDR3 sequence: CASAPGTASYEQYF. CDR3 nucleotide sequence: TGTGCCAGCGCCCCCGGGACAGCCTCCTACGAGCAGTACTTC.

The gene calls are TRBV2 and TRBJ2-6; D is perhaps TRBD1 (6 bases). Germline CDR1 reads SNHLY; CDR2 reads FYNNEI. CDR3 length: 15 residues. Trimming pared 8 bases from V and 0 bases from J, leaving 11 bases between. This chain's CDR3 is CASARDTSGANVLTF. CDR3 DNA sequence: TGTGCCAGCGCCCGGGACACCTCTGGGGCCAACGTCCTGACTTTC.

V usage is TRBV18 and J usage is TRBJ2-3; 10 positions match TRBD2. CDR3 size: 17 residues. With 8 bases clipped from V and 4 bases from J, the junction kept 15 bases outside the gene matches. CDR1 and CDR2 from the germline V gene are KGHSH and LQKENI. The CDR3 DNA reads TGTGCCAGCCGCCGGGCCCTAGCGGGGGCCGAGGCAGATACGCAGTATTTT. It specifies CASRRALAGAEADTQYF. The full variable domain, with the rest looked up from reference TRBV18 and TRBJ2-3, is NAGVMQNPRHLVRRRGQEARLRCSPMKGHSHVYWYRQLPEEGLKFMVYLQKENIIDESGMPKERFSAEFPKEGPSILRIQQVVRGDSAAYFCASRRALAGAEADTQYFGPGTRLTVL.

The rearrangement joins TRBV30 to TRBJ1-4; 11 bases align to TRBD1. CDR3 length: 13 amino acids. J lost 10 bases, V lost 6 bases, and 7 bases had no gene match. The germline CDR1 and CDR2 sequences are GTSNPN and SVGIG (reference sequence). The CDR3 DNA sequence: TGTGCCTGCCCGGGACAGGGGGTAGGAAAACTGTTTTTT. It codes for CACPGQGVGKLFF.

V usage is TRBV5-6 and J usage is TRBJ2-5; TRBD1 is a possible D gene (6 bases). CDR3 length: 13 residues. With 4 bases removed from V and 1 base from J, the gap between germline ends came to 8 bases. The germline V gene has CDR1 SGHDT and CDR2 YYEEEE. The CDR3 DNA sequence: TGTGCCAGCAGCGGGGACATCCAAGAGACCCAGTACTTC. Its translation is CASSGDIQETQYF.

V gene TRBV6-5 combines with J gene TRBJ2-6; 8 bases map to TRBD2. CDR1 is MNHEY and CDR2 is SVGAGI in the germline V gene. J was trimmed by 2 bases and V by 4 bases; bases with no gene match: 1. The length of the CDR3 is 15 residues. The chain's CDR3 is CASSLAGPGANVLTF. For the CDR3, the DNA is TGTGCCAGCAGTTTAGCGGGGCCTGGGGCCAACGTCCTGACTTTC.

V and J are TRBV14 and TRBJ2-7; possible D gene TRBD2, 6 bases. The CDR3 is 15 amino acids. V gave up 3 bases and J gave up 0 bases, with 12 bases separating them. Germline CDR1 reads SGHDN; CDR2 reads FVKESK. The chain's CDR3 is CASSQGGPSSYEQYV. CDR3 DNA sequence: TGTGCCAGCAGCCAGGGGGGTCCAAGCTCCTACGAGCAGTACGTC.

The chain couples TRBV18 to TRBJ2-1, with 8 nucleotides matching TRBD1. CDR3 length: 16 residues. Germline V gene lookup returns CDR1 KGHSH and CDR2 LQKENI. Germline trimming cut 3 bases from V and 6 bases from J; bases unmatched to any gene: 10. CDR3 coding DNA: TGTGCCAGCTCACCCTCCCTGACAGGGGTTTCCAATGAGCAGTTCTTC. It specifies CASSPSLTGVSNEQFF.

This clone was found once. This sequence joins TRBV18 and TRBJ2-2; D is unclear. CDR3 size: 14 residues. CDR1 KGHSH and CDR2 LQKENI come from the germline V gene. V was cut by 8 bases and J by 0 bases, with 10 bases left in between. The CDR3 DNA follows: TGTGCCAGCCACGGGTCAGCGAACACCGGGGAGCTGTTTTTT. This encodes CASHGSANTGELFF. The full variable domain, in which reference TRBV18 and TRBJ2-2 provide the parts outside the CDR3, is NAGVMQNPRHLVRRRGQEARLRCSPMKGHSHVYWYRQLPEEGLKFMVYLQKENIIDESGMPKERFSAEFPKEGPSILRIQQVVRGDSAAYFCASHGSANTGELFFGEGSRLTVL.

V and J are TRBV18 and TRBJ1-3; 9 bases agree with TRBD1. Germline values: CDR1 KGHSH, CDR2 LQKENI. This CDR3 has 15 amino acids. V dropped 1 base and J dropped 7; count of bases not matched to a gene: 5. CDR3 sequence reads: CASSPLTGGENTIYF. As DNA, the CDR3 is TGTGCCAGCTCACCACTTACAGGGGGCGAGAACACCATATATTTT.

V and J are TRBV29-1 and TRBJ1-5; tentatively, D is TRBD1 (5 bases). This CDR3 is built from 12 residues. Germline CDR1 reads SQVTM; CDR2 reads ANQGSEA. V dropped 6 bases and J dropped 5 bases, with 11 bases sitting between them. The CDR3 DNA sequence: TGCAGCGTGGGGGGTTCGGATCAGCCCCAGCATTTT. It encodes CSVGGSDQPQHF. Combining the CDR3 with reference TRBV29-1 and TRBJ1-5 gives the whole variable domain SAVISQKPSRDICQRGTSLTIQCQVDSQVTMMFWYRQQPGQSLTLIATANQGSEATYESGFVIDKFPISRPNLTFSTLTVSNMSPEDSSIYLCSVGGSDQPQHFGDGTRLSIL.

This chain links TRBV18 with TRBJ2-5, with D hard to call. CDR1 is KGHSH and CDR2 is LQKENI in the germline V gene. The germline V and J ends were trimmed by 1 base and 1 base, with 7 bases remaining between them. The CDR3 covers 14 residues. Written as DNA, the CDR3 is TGTGCCAGCTCACCACAAAACAGCCAAGAGACCCAGTACTTC. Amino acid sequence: CASSPQNSQETQYF.